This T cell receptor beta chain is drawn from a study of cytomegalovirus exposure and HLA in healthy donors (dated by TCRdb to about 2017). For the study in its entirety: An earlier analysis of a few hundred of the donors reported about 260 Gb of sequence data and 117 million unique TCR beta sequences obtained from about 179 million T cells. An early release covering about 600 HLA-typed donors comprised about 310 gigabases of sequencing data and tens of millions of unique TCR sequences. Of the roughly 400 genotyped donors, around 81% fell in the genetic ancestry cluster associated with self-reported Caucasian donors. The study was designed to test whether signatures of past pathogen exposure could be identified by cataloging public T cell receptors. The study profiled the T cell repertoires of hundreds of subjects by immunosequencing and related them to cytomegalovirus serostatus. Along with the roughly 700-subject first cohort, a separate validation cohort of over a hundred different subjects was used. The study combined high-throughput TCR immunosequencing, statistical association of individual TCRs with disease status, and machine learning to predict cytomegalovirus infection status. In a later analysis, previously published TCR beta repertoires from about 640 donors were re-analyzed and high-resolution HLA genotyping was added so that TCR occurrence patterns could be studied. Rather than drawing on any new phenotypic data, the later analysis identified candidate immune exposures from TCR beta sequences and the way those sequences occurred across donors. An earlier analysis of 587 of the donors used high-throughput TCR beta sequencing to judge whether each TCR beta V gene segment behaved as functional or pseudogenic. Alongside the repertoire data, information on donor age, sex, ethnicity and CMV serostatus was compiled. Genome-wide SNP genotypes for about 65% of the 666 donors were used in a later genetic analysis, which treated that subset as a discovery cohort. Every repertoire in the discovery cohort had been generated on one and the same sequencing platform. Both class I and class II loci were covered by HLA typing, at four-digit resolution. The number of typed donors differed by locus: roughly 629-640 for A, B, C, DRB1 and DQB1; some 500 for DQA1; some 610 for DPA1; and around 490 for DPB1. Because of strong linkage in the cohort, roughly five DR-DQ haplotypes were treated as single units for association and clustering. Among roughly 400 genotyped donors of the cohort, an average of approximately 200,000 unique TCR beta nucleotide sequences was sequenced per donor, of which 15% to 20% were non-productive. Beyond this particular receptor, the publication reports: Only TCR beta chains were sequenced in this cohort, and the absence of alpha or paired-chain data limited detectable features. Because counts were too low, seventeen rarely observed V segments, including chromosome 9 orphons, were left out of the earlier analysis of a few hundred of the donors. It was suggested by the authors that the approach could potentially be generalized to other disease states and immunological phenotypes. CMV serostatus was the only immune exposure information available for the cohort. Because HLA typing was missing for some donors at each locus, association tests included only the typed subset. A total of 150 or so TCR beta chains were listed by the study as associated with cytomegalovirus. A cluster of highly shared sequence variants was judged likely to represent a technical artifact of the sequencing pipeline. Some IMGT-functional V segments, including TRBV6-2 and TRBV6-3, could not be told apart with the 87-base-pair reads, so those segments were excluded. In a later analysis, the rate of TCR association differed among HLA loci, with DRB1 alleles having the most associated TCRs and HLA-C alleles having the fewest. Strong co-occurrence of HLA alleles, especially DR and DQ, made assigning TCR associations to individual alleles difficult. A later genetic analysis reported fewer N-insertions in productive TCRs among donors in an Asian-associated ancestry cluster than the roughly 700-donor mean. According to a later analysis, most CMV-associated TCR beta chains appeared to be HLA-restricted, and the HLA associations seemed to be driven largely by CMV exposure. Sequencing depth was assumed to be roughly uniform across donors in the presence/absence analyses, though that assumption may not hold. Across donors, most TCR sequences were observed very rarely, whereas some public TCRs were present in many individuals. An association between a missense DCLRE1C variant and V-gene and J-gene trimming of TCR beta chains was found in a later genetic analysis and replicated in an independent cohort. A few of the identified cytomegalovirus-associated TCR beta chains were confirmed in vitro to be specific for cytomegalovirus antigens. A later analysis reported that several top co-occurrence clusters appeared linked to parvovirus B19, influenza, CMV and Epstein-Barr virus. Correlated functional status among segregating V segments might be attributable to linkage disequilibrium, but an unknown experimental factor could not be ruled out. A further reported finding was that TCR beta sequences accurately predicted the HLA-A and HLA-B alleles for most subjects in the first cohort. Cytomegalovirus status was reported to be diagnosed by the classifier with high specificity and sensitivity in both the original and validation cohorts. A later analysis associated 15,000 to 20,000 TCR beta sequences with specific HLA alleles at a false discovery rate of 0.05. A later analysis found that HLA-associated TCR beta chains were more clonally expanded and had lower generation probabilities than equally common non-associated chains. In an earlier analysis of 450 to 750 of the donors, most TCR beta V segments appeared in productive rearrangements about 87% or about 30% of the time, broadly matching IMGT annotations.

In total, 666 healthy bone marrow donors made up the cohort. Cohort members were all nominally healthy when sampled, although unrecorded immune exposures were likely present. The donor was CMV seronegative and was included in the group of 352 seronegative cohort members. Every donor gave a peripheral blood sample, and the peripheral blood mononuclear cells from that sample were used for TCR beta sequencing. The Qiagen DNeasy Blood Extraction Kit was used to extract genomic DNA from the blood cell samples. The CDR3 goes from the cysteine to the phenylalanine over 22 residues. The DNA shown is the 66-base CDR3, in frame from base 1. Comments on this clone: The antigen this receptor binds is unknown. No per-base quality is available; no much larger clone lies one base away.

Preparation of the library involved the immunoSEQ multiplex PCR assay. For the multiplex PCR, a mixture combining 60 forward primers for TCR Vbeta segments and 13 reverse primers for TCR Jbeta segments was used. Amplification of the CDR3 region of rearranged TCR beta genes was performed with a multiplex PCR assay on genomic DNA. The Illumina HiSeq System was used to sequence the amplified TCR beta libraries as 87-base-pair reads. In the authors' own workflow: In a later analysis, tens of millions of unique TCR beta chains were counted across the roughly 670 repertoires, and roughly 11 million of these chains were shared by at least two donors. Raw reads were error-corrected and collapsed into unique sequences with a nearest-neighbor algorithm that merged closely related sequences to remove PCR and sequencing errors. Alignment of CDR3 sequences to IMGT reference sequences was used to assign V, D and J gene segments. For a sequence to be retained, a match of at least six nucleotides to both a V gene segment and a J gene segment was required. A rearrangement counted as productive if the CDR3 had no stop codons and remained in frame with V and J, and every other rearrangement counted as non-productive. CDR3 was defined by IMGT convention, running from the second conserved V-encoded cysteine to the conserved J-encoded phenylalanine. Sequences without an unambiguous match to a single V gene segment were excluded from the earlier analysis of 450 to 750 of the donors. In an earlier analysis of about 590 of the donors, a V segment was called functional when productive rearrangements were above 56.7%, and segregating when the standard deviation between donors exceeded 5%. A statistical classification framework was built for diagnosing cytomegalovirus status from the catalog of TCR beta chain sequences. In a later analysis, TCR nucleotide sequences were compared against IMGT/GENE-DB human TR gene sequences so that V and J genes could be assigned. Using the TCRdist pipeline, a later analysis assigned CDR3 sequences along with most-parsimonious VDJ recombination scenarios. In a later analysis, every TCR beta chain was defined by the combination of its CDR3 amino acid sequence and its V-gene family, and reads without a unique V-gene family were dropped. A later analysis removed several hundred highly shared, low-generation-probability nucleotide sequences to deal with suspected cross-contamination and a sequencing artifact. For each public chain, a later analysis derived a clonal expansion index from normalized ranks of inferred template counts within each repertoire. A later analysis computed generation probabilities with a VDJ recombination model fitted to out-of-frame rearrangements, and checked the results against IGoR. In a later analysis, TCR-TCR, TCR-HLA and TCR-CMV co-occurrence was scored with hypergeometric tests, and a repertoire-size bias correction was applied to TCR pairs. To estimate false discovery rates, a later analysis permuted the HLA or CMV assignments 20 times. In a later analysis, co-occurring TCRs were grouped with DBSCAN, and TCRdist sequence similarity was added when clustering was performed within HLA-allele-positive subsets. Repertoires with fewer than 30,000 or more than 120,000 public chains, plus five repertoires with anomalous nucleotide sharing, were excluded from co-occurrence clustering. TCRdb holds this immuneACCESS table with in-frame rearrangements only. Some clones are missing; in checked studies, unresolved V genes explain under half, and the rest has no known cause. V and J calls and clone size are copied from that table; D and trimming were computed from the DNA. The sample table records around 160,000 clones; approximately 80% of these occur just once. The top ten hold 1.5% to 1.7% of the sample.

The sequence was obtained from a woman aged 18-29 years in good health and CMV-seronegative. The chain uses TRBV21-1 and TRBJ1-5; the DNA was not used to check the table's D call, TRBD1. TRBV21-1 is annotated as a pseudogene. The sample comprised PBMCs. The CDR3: CASSTKQTGPDIRTPNYQPQHF. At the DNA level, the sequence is TGTGCCAGCAGCACGAAGCAAACCGGCCCGGACATTCGGACACCAAATTATCAGCCCCAGCATTTT.